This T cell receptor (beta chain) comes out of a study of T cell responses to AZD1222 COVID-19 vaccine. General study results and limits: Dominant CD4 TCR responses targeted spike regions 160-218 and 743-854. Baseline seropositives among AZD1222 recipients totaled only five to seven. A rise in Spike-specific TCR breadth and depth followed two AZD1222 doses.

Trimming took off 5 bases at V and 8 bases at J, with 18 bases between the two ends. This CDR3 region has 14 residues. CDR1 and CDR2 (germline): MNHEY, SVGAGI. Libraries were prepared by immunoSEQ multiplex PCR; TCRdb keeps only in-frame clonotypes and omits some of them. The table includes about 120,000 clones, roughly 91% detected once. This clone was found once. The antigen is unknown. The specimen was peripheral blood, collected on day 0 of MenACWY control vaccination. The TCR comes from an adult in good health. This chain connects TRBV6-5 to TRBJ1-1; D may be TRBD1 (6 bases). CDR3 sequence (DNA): TGTGCCAGCAGTCGACAGGCCGGGGGAAAAGAAGCTTTCTTT. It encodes CASSRQAGGKEAFF.